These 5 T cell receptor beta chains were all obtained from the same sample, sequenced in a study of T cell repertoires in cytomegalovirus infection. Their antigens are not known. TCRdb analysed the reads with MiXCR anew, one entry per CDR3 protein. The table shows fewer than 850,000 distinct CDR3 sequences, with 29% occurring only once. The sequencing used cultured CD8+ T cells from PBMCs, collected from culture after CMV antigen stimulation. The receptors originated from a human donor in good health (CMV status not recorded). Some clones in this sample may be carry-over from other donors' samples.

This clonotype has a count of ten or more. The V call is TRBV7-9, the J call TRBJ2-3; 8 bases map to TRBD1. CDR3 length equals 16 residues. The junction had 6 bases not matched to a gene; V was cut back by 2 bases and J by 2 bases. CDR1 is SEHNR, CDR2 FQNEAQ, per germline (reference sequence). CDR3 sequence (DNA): TGTGCCAGCAGCTTATTTGGCAGGGGGCCCACAGATACGCAGTATTTT. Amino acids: CASSLFGRGPTDTQYF. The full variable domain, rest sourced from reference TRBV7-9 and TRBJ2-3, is DTGVSQNPRHKITKRGQNVTFRCDPISEHNRLYWYRQTLGQGPEFLTYFQNEAQLEKSRLLSDRFSAERPKGSFSTLEIQRTEQGDSAMYLCASSLFGRGPTDTQYFGPGTRLTVL.

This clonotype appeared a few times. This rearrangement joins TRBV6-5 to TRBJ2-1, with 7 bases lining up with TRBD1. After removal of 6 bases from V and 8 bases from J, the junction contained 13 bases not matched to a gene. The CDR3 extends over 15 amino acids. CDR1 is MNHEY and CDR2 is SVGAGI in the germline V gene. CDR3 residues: CASSPRQGDYDEQFF. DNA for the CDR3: TGTGCCAGCAGCCCCCGGCAGGGGGATTACGATGAGCAGTTCTTC.

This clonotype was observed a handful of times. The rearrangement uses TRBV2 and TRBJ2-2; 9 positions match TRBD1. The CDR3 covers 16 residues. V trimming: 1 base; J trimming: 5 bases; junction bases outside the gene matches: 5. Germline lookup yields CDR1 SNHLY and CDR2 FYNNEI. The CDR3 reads CASSEEQGAMTGELFF. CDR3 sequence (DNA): TGTGCCAGCAGTGAAGAACAGGGGGCTATGACCGGGGAGCTGTTTTTT.

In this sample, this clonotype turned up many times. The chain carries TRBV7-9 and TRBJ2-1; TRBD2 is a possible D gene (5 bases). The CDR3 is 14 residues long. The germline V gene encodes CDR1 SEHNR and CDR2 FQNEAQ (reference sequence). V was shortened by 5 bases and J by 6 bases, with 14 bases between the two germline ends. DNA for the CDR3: TGTGCCAGCAGCCCCGGGAAACCCAGCAATGAGCAGTTCTTC. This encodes CASSPGKPSNEQFF.

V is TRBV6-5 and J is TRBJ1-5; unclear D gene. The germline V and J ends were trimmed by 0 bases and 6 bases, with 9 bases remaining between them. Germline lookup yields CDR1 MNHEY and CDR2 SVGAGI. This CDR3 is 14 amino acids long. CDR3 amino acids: CASSYSSEVQPQHF. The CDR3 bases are TGTGCCAGCAGTTACTCGTCCGAGGTTCAGCCCCAGCATTTT.